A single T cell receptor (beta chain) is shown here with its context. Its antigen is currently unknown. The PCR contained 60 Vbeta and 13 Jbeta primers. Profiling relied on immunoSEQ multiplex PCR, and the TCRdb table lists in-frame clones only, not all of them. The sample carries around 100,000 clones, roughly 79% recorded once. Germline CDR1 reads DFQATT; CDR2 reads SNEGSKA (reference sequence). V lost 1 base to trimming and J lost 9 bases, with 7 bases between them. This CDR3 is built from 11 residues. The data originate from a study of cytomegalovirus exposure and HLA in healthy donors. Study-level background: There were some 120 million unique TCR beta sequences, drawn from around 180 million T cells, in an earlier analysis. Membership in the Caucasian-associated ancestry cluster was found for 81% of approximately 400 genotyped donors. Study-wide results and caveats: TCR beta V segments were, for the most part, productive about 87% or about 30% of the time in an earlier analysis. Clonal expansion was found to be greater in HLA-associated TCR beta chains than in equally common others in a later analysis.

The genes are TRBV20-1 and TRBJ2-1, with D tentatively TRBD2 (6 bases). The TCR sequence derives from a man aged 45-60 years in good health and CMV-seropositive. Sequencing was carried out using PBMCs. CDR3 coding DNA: TGCAGTGCTAGAGGCGGGACTGAGCAGTTCTTC. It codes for CSARGGTEQFF.